This TCR beta chain was profiled in a study of T-cell memory formation after mild COVID-19. Overall study: TCR clusters largely stayed donor specific. The study's findings and limits: Memory sampled before infection contained some responding clones, suggesting cross-reactive memory joined.

Many counts were recorded for this clonotype. The antigen remains undetermined. The authors produced TCR alpha and TCR beta cDNA libraries with sample barcodes and UMIs by 5'RACE using constant-segment primers. TCRdb re-derived calls from the 5' RACE reads in MiXCR, one entry per CDR3 protein. This sample carries approximately 30,000 distinct CDR3 sequences, roughly 7.5% of them seen once, and the ten largest clones take over 25%. Sequenced sample: PBMCs or a T cell subset sorted from them (not recorded which). The origin of this receptor is a young man who had mild COVID-19 (a few samples of this study predate the infection). Cell type and time point are not known.

CDR3 coding DNA: TGCGCCAGCAGCCCGGGGCCTTGGTCGGATAACGAGCAGTACTTC. Amino acid sequence: CASSPGPWSDNEQYF. The chain joins TRBV4-1 to TRBJ2-7; D tentatively reads TRBD1 or TRBD2 (5 bases each). The CDR3 is 15 amino acids. Germline CDR1 and CDR2: MGHRA and YSYEKL. Trimming removed 4 bases from V and 5 bases from J, with 18 bases in between.